Sequencing of this TCR beta chain was carried out in a study of beta chain features in type 1 diabetes. Study background: The patients were much like the healthy donors in age, gender and cell yields. Study-level findings and limits: Insertions at VDJ junctions were less frequent in type 1 diabetes patients. These patients also deleted more nucleotides at the same junctions.

Each donor gave one heparinised blood draw averaging around 120 mL. Sorted CD4+ subsets: naive, central memory, regulatory, stem cell-like memory (CD45RO/CCR7/CD25/CD127/CD95/CD27 panel). This clone was detected only a few times. The antigen is unknown. The CDR3 contains 15 residues. Trimming pared 4 bases from V and 0 bases from J, leaving 12 bases between. Looked up from germline, CDR1 is MDHEN and CDR2 is SYDVKM. The authors reverse transcribed all of the isolated RNA, so sequencing captured expressed TCRB transcripts. The table came from immunoSEQ multiplex PCR; TCRdb's copy has only in-frame clones and leaves some out. The sample yields roughly 150,000 clones, approximately 10% seen once.

This clonotype was sampled from a man aged 18 to 35 in good health. The specimen was central memory CD4+ T cells from blood. The chain links TRBV28 to TRBJ1-2; tentatively, D is TRBD1 (5 bases). CDR3 sequence (DNA): TGTGCCAGCAGTTCCGGGGCTTCTTCTAACTATGGCTACACCTTC. Amino acids: CASSSGASSNYGYTF.